Presented here are 13 T cell receptor beta chains from one specimen sequenced in a study of T cell changes during pregnancy in multiple sclerosis. Clones were sequenced by immunoSEQ multiplex PCR, and TCRdb holds only the in-frame ones, with some missing. Found here are almost 35,000 clones, about nine tenths of them singletons; the top ten hold approximately 12%. The sample consisted of CD8+ T cells from peripheral blood mononuclear cells, taken before pregnancy. Every receptor here comes from a female donor with multiple sclerosis, enrolled in a pregnancy study.

The rearrangement uses TRBV11-2 and TRBJ1-1; TRBD1 matches at 7 bases. This CDR3 region has 15 residues. Losses at the gene ends were 3 bases for V and 4 bases for J; bases not matched to a gene: 8. Germline CDR1 is SGHAT and CDR2 is FQNNGV. CDR3 region: CASSFFTGTATEAFF. The DNA for the CDR3 is TGTGCCAGCAGCTTTTTTACTGGGACAGCCACTGAAGCTTTCTTT.

The J gene is TRBJ2-1, the V gene TRBV7-9; D might be TRBD1 (5 bases). V lost 3 bases and J lost 0, with 12 bases in between. Germline V gives CDR1 SEHNR, CDR2 FQNEAQ (reference sequence). CDR3 length: 16 residues. Here the CDR3 DNA reads TGTGCCAGCAGCTTTAGGCAGGGCAGCTCCTACAATGAGCAGTTCTTC. Its protein is CASSFRQGSSYNEQFF.

The chain recombines TRBV28 with TRBJ2-2, with TRBD1 as a possible D gene (5 bases). There are 13 residues in the CDR3. Germline CDR1 MDHEN, CDR2 SYDVKM. The V end lost 6 bases, the J end lost 4 bases, and 9 bases lay between the germline ends. The CDR3 bases are TGTGCCAGCAGGATAGGGGTCACCGGGGAGCTGTTTTTT. Translated, it gives CASRIGVTGELFF. The whole variable domain, filled in from reference TRBV28 and TRBJ2-2, reads DVKVTQSSRYLVKRTGEKVFLECVQDMDHENMFWYRQDPGLGLRLIYFSYDVKMKEKGDIPEGYSVSREKKERFSLILESASTNQTSMYLCASRIGVTGELFFGEGSRLTVL.

CDR3 nucleotides: TGTGCCAGCAGGCCCTACGCTCAGGGGGTGGGAGAGACCCAGTACTTC. This gives the protein CASRPYAQGVGETQYF. V and J are TRBV4-2 and TRBJ2-5; 7 bases are a match to TRBD1. V dropped 6 bases and J dropped 4; count of bases not matched to a gene: 14. CDR1 and CDR2 (germline): LGHNA, YNFKEQ. The CDR3 length is 16 residues.

The gene calls are TRBV2 and TRBJ2-3; weak D call: TRBD2 (6 bases). V lost 1 base to trimming and J lost 4 bases, with 15 bases between them. CDR1 and CDR2 from the germline V gene are SNHLY and FYNNEI. CDR3 length equals 16 residues. The CDR3: CASSEVSGPRADTQYF. The CDR3 DNA follows: TGTGCCAGCAGTGAAGTTAGCGGACCCCGGGCAGATACGCAGTATTTT.

This clone was counted a single time. The chain links TRBV19 to TRBJ2-2; 7 bases line up with TRBD1. The CDR3 extends over 16 amino acids. V was clipped by 4 bases and J by 2 bases; unmatched bases: 7. Germline CDR1 is LNHDA and CDR2 is SQIVND (reference sequence). The CDR3 bases are TGTGCCAGTAGTACCCCAGGGACAGTTAACACCGGGGAGCTGTTTTTT. It is translated as CASSTPGTVNTGELFF.

J is TRBJ2-7 and V is TRBV7-9; TRBD2 might be the D (6 bases). This CDR3 contains 14 residues. Germline V gene lookup returns CDR1 SEHNR and CDR2 FQNEAQ (reference sequence). Trimming removed 5 bases from V and 3 bases from J, with 14 bases in between. The CDR3 region has the DNA TGTGCCAGCAGCCCGGCGGGGCGGGGCTACGAGCAGTACTTC. It codes for CASSPAGRGYEQYF.

The rearrangement uses TRBV13 and TRBJ2-3; 13 bases align to TRBD2. V dropped 4 bases and J dropped 6; count of bases not matched to a gene: 4. Germline CDR1 is PRHDT and CDR2 is FYEKMQ (reference sequence). CDR3 length equals 15 residues. The CDR3 bases are TGTGCCAGCAGCTCCCTGGGACTAGCGGGGGATACGCAGTATTTT. The encoded protein is CASSSLGLAGDTQYF. Based on the CDR3 plus reference TRBV13 and TRBJ2-3, the full variable domain is AAGVIQSPRHLIKEKRETATLKCYPIPRHDTVYWYQQGPGQDPQFLISFYEKMQSDKGSIPDRFSAQQFSDYHSELNMSSLELGDSALYFCASSSLGLAGDTQYFGPGTRLTVL.

This sequence joins TRBV4-2 and TRBJ2-1, with 10 bases that match TRBD2. The CDR3 length is 13 residues. Germline values: CDR1 LGHNA, CDR2 YNFKEQ. V was pared by 3 bases and J by 9 bases, with 2 bases of the junction left unmatched. The DNA for the CDR3 is TGTGCCAGCAGCCAGATAGCGGGGGGTGAGCAGTTCTTC. This sequence encodes CASSQIAGGEQFF.

The chain recombines TRBV27 with TRBJ2-4, with D possibly matching TRBD2 (5 bases). The germline V and J ends were trimmed by 2 bases and 7 bases, with 12 bases remaining between them. The CDR3 totals 14 residues. Looked up from germline, CDR1 is MNHEY and CDR2 is SMNVEV (reference sequence). This CDR3 is CASSLAQRGNIQYF. The CDR3 nucleotides read TGTGCCAGCAGTTTAGCACAGAGAGGGAACATTCAGTACTTC.

This rearrangement joins TRBV7-6 to TRBJ1-2, with D maybe TRBD1 (6 bases). V lost 0 bases to trimming and J lost 3 bases, with 11 bases between them. The CDR3 spans 15 residues. CDR1 is SGHVS and CDR2 is FNYEAQ in the germline V gene. CDR3 nucleotides: TGTGCCAGCAGCTTAGCGTCGACAGGCTACTATGGCTACACCTTC. Its protein product is CASSLASTGYYGYTF.

This CDR3 reads CASNPWGRLTTDYNGYTF. As DNA, the CDR3 is TGTGCCAGCAATCCCTGGGGGAGACTTACGACGGACTACAATGGCTACACCTTC. The chain combines TRBV19 with TRBJ1-2, with TRBD1 as a possible D gene (5 bases). This CDR3 has 18 residues. V was pared by 9 bases and J by 6 bases, with 32 bases between. The V gene's germline CDR1 is LNHDA and CDR2 SQIVND (reference sequence). The entire variable domain, with the rest obtained from reference TRBV19 and TRBJ1-2, is as follows: DGGITQSPKYLFRKEGQNVTLSCEQNLNHDAMYWYRQDPGQGLRLIYYSQIVNDFQKGDIAEGYSVSREKKESFPLTVTSAQKNPTAFYLCASNPWGRLTTDYNGYTFGSGTRLTVV.

The chain employs TRBV19 and TRBJ2-1; D is uncertain. Germline CDR1 LNHDA, CDR2 SQIVND (reference sequence). The CDR3 has 13 amino acids. The ends were cut back, 1 base at V and 10 bases at J, with 11 bases in the middle. The CDR3 bases are TGTGCCAGTAGTATAGTGTACCCACACGAGCAGTTCTTC. It translates to CASSIVYPHEQFF.